The source of this T cell receptor beta chain is a study of shared clonotypes between healthy human individuals. Study summary: A couple of women and a few men aged 18 to 49 made up the donors.

In the authors' methods: Filtering differed for immunoSEQ, which gave only junction sequences without quality scores. Only in-frame clones appear in the TCRdb table, and some are missing; sequencing was by immunoSEQ multiplex PCR. V and J calls and clone size are given by that table; D and trimming were obtained from the DNA. This sample yields some 1,900,000 clones, of which 85% to 95% are seen a single time; approximately 1% belongs to the top ten. Study-level results: Naive subsets generally had larger estimated richness than memory subsets. Some clonotypes were shared by all four sorted-subset donors, while others were not shared. The non-shared ones had lower generation probabilities than the shared ones.

V gave up 2 bases and J gave up 1 base, with 2 bases separating them. The CDR3 totals 13 residues. The germline V gene has CDR1 WSHSY and CDR2 SAAADI. Notes on this clone: Its antigen is unknown. This sample includes further DNA sequences coding for the same CDR3.

Positively selected for CCR7, the CD45RO-negative cells used as naive CD8 cells excluded terminally differentiated effector memory CD45RA+ cells. Material: naive CD8+ T cells sorted from blood. This receptor was obtained from a man in his late teens or twenties in good health. J is TRBJ2-2 and V is TRBV10-2; D is unclear. CDR3 coding DNA: TGCGCCAGCAGTGAGGGGAACACCGGGGAGCTGTTTTTT. Translating gives CASSEGNTGELFF.